The source of this T cell receptor beta chain is a study of OX40 agonist ivuxolimab in advanced cancers. Across the study: Three patients, one with hepatocellular carcinoma and two with cutaneous melanoma, responded partially. Overall study results and limits: At 0.1-3.0 mg/kg, partial responders had clonal expansion among the lowest observed. Dosing at 0.1 to 3.0 mg/kg was accompanied by clonal expansion of CD4+ and CD8+ blood T cells by week 6.

Only in-frame clones appear in the TCRdb table, and some are missing; sequencing was by immunoSEQ multiplex PCR. The table shows some 59,000 clones, with around 87% occurring only once. Points on this clone: The antigen remains unidentified.

The receptor comes from an adult with an advanced solid tumor such as melanoma, head and neck, liver or kidney cancer. The sequenced sample was CD4+ or CD8+ T cells sorted from blood, obtained in a trial of the OX40 agonist ivuxolimab.

The CDR3 here is CASSYETGGFYGYTF. CDR3 nucleotides: TGTGCCAGCAGCTATGAGACAGGGGGTTTCTATGGCTACACCTTC. V is TRBV7-9 and J is TRBJ1-2, with TRBD1 matching over 9 bases. Germline V lookup: CDR1 SEHNR, CDR2 FQNEAQ (reference sequence). This CDR3 is built from 15 residues. The trim removed 4 bases at V and 4 bases at J, leaving 7 bases unmatched.